The 28 T cell receptor beta chains given below trace back to one sample, sequenced in a study of cytomegalovirus exposure and HLA in healthy donors. Sequenced by immunoSEQ multiplex PCR; TCRdb stores in-frame clones only, minus some. The table lists more than 300,000 clones, 86% of them singletons. Source material: PBMCs. All receptors come from a woman between 18 and 30 years old in good health and CMV-seronegative.

This rearrangement joins TRBV15 to TRBJ2-3; D might be TRBD2 (5 bases). V was pared by 1 base and J by 5 bases, with 10 bases between. This CDR3 contains 14 residues. Germline V lookup: CDR1 LNHNV, CDR2 YYDKDF (reference sequence). The chain's CDR3 is CATSRGAGIDTQYF. The CDR3 DNA reads as TGTGCCACCAGCAGAGGGGCCGGGATAGATACGCAGTATTTT.

The genes are TRBV6-1 and TRBJ1-4, with D possibly matching TRBD1 (5 bases). CDR3 length: 13 amino acids. The V gene's germline CDR1 is MNHNS and CDR2 SASEGT. V dropped 5 bases and J dropped 8 bases, with 12 bases sitting between them. CDR3 in amino acids: CASSRTRGEKLFF. The CDR3 nucleotides are TGTGCCAGCAGTAGGACGCGGGGGGAAAAACTGTTTTTT.

This chain joins TRBV6-5 and TRBJ2-1, with 8 positions matching TRBD2. The germline V gene has CDR1 MNHEY and CDR2 SVGAGI. The CDR3 totals 15 residues. Losses at the gene ends were 5 bases for V and 6 bases for J; bases not matched to a gene: 9. This CDR3 is CASSPTSGRGNEQFF. DNA of the CDR3: TGTGCCAGCAGTCCTACTAGCGGAAGGGGCAATGAGCAGTTCTTC.

The genes are TRBV19 and TRBJ2-7; TRBD2 aligns across 14 bases. Germline V gene lookup returns CDR1 LNHDA and CDR2 SQIVND (reference sequence). The CDR3 consists of 15 residues. V shed 6 bases and J 6 bases; nucleotides not matched to a gene: 7. CDR3 sequence: CASSRLAGGPGEQYF. In nucleotides, the CDR3 is TGTGCCAGTAGCCGACTAGCGGGAGGGCCGGGCGAGCAGTACTTC.

V is TRBV28 and J is TRBJ2-1; D is ambiguous. In germline, CDR1 is MDHEN, CDR2 SYDVKM. The V end lost 7 bases, the J end lost 5 bases, and 9 bases lay between the germline ends. The CDR3 extends over 12 amino acids. The CDR3 loop is CASTTSHNEQFF. The CDR3 DNA sequence: TGTGCCAGCACCACTTCCCACAATGAGCAGTTCTTC.

The gene calls are TRBV6-4 and TRBJ1-2, with 10 bases matching TRBD1. V trimming: 2 bases; J trimming: 5 bases; junction bases outside the gene matches: 8. Germline CDR1 is MRHNA and CDR2 is SNTAGT. The CDR3 covers 16 residues. The CDR3 is CASSDKPGQGPYGYTF. As DNA, the CDR3 is TGTGCCAGCAGTGACAAACCGGGACAGGGGCCTTATGGCTACACCTTC.

With respect to this clone: The same CDR3 also results from other DNA sequences found in this sample. V is TRBV5-1 and J is TRBJ2-7; D call uncertain. The CDR3 runs to 11 residues. Germline V gives CDR1 SGHRS, CDR2 YFSETQ. Trimming stripped 0 bases from V and 7 bases from J, with 5 bases between. CDR3 nucleotide sequence: TGCGCCAGCAGCTTGGGACAAGAGCAGTACTTC. Translation: CASSLGQEQYF.

The chain uses TRBV6-5 and TRBJ2-3; TRBD2 might be the D (5 bases). In germline, CDR1 is MNHEY, CDR2 SVGAGI. CDR3 size: 14 residues. V was clipped by 8 bases and J by 6 bases, with 18 bases between them. The CDR3 sequence is CASRGLIQLDTQYF. As DNA, the CDR3 is TGTGCCAGCCGCGGACTCATACAACTCGATACGCAGTATTTT.

V usage is TRBV4-2 and J usage is TRBJ2-7; perhaps TRBD2 as D (5 bases). The CDR3 is made up of 14 amino acids. CDR1 and CDR2 from the germline V gene are LGHNA and YNFKEQ. Trimming stripped 4 bases from V and 2 bases from J, with 12 bases between. CDR3 sequence: CASSPRGGAYEQYF. As DNA, the CDR3 is TGTGCCAGCAGCCCCCGGGGTGGGGCCTACGAGCAGTACTTC.

The V gene is TRBV7-6, the J gene TRBJ2-1, with D hard to call. This CDR3 has 12 residues. Trimming cost V 5 bases and J 10 bases, with 12 bases left between them. From germline, CDR1 is SGHVS and CDR2 FNYEAQ. The CDR3 loop reads CASSTYPGEQFF. The CDR3 nucleotides are TGTGCCAGCAGCACCTATCCAGGAGAGCAGTTCTTC.

The chain is built from TRBV5-1 and TRBJ2-7, with D possibly being TRBD2 (6 bases). This CDR3 region has 15 residues. Looked up from germline, CDR1 is SGHRS and CDR2 is YFSETQ. Trimming removed 0 bases from V and 6 bases from J, with 16 bases in between. This CDR3 reads CASSLARLEMAEQYF. The CDR3 DNA reads as TGCGCCAGCAGCTTGGCCCGACTAGAGATGGCCGAGCAGTACTTC. The full variable domain, rest sourced from reference TRBV5-1 and TRBJ2-7, is KAGVTQTPRYLIKTRGQQVTLSCSPISGHRSVSWYQQTPGQGLQFLFEYFSETQRNKGNFPGRFSGRQFSNSRSEMNVSTLELGDSALYLCASSLARLEMAEQYFGPGTRLTVT.

The chain carries TRBV9 and TRBJ2-2; D ambiguous. The CDR3 extends over 14 amino acids. V lost 0 bases to trimming and J lost 6 bases, with 9 bases between them. From germline, CDR1 is SGDLS and CDR2 YYNGEE. The CDR3 loop is CASSVGPRAGELFF. The CDR3 nucleotides read TGTGCCAGCAGCGTAGGCCCCCGGGCCGGGGAGCTGTTTTTT.

This chain joins TRBV5-6 and TRBJ2-7; D is perhaps TRBD2 (5 bases). This CDR3 spans 13 amino acids. Germline CDR1 and CDR2: SGHDT and YYEEEE. V lost 4 bases, J lost 3 bases, and 11 bases lay in between. The DNA of the CDR3 is TGTGCCAGCAGCCCAGGTGGGAGCTACGAGCAGTACTTC. It encodes CASSPGGSYEQYF. Full variable domain (remainder filled in from reference TRBV5-6 and TRBJ2-7): DAGVTQSPTHLIKTRGQQVTLRCSPKSGHDTVSWYQQALGQGPQFIFQYYEEEERQRGNFPDRFSGHQFPNYSSELNVNALLLGDSALYLCASSPGGSYEQYFGPGTRLTVT.

The gene calls are TRBV28 and TRBJ2-3; D gene uncertain. This CDR3 has 13 amino acids. Per the germline V gene, CDR1 is MDHEN and CDR2 is SYDVKM. The V gene lost 5 bases and the J gene lost 4 bases, with 10 bases spanning the gap. The CDR3 reads CASSPPRADTQYF. As DNA, the CDR3 is TGTGCCAGCAGTCCCCCCCGAGCAGATACGCAGTATTTT. The whole variable domain, remainder taken from reference TRBV28 and TRBJ2-3, is DVKVTQSSRYLVKRTGEKVFLECVQDMDHENMFWYRQDPGLGLRLIYFSYDVKMKEKGDIPEGYSVSREKKERFSLILESASTNQTSMYLCASSPPRADTQYFGPGTRLTVL.

CDR3 amino acids: CASREWEGPNQPQHF. For the CDR3, the DNA is TGTGCCTCCCGCGAATGGGAGGGGCCTAATCAGCCCCAGCATTTT. The chain carries TRBV6-1 and TRBJ1-5; D perhaps matches TRBD1 (5 bases). Germline V gene lookup returns CDR1 MNHNS and CDR2 SASEGT. The CDR3 loop spans 15 amino acids. The V and J ends lost 11 bases and 4 bases respectively, with 21 bases between them.

The chain employs TRBV5-1 and TRBJ2-2, with D perhaps TRBD2 (7 bases). From germline, CDR1 is SGHRS and CDR2 YFSETQ. The CDR3 has 17 residues. V lost 3 bases to trimming and J lost 3 bases, with 18 bases between them. The CDR3 is CASSWTPGGADTGELFF. The CDR3, as DNA: TGCGCCAGCAGCTGGACCCCGGGGGGCGCTGACACCGGGGAGCTGTTTTTT.

The chain links TRBV2 to TRBJ2-1; perhaps TRBD2 as D (7 bases). V was cut by 7 bases and J by 10 bases, with 23 bases left in between. Germline V lookup: CDR1 SNHLY, CDR2 FYNNEI. The CDR3 covers 15 residues. In DNA form, the CDR3 reads TGTGCCAGCACGGGGGAGGGGGTAAAAGGTTCCGAGCAGTTCTTC. Translation: CASTGEGVKGSEQFF.

The chain combines TRBV11-2 with TRBJ2-7; 12 bases align to TRBD1. Germline V gene lookup returns CDR1 SGHAT and CDR2 FQNNGV. The CDR3 is 17 amino acids. Germline trimming cut 1 base from V and 0 bases from J; bases unmatched to any gene: 4. CDR3 coding DNA: TGTGCCAGCAGCTTAGTAGGGACAGGGGGCCTCTCCTACGAGCAGTACTTC. Its translation is CASSLVGTGGLSYEQYF.

The V call is TRBV7-2, the J call TRBJ2-2, with D uncertain. Between the trimmed V and J ends, which lost 0 bases and 5 bases, there was a span of 13 bases. This CDR3 comprises 16 residues. CDR1 and CDR2 (germline): SGHTA, FQGNSA. The CDR3 protein is CASSLAVGPRTGELFF. DNA for the CDR3: TGTGCCAGCAGCTTAGCGGTGGGCCCCCGAACCGGGGAGCTGTTTTTT.

A single count supports this clone. This chain connects TRBV4-1 to TRBJ2-5; 7 nucleotides align to TRBD2. The CDR3 covers 16 residues. CDR1 is MGHRA and CDR2 is YSYEKL in the germline V gene. V lost 0 bases to trimming and J lost 4 bases; unmatched junction nucleotides: 8. CDR3 sequence reads: CASSQEPRREGETQYF. CDR3 nucleotide sequence: TGCGCCAGCAGCCAAGAGCCCAGGAGGGAGGGAGAGACCCAGTACTTC.

This rearrangement joins TRBV19 to TRBJ2-3; the match to TRBD1 covers 9 bases. J gave up 4 bases and V 3 bases, and 8 bases lay outside the gene matches. In germline, CDR1 is LNHDA, CDR2 SQIVND (reference sequence). The CDR3 sequence is 16 residues long. The DNA of the CDR3 is TGTGCCAGTAGTATGGGCCTACGACAGGGGGCAGATACGCAGTATTTT. Translated: CASSMGLRQGADTQYF.

The sample holds a few counts of this clone. The chain links TRBV2 to TRBJ1-2; TRBD1 aligns across 11 bases. Per germline, CDR1 SNHLY and CDR2 FYNNEI. The CDR3 is made up of 14 amino acids. J gave up 3 bases and V 4 bases, and 1 base lay outside the gene matches. The CDR3 region is CASSGTGGDYGYTF. CDR3 DNA sequence: TGTGCCAGCAGTGGGACAGGGGGCGACTATGGCTACACCTTC.

This chain's CDR3 is CASSGGGKTTEAFF. DNA for the CDR3: TGTGCCAGCAGTGGGGGAGGGAAGACCACTGAAGCTTTCTTT. The chain has TRBV6-5 and TRBJ1-1, with TRBD1 as a possible D gene (5 bases). The CDR3 has 14 amino acids. The V gene lost 5 bases and the J gene lost 4 bases, with 14 bases spanning the gap. The germline gives CDR1 MNHEY, CDR2 SVGAGI.

The table lists this clone with a count of one. The rearrangement links TRBV27 to TRBJ2-3, with 7 bases identical to TRBD1. This CDR3 has 13 residues. V lost 10 bases and J lost 5; bases outside the gene matches: 9. Germline lookup yields CDR1 MNHEY and CDR2 SMNVEV (reference sequence). CDR3 region: CATSGGLIDTQYF. DNA of the CDR3: TGTGCCACATCAGGGGGTTTGATAGATACGCAGTATTTT.

This chain links TRBV28 with TRBJ1-2; D is unclear. Trimming left V 7 bases short and J 5 bases short, with 11 bases between. The CDR3 runs 12 residues. Germline V gene sequence: CDR1 MDHEN, CDR2 SYDVKM. The CDR3 is CASMRDMYGYTF. In DNA form, the CDR3 reads TGTGCCAGCATGAGAGACATGTATGGCTACACCTTC.

This rearrangement joins TRBV6-6 to TRBJ2-1; TRBD1 is a possible D gene (5 bases). V lost 0 bases and J lost 9, with 15 bases in between. The CDR3 is 15 residues long. Germline assignment: CDR1 MNHNY and CDR2 SVGAGI (reference sequence). In nucleotides, the CDR3 is TGTGCCAGCAGTTACTCATCTAGGGGAATTAGTGAGCAGTTCTTC. Amino acids: CASSYSSRGISEQFF.

V gene TRBV6-1 combines with J gene TRBJ2-7; D is possibly TRBD2 (6 bases). The CDR3 covers 15 residues. The V and J ends lost 1 base and 1 base respectively, with 11 bases between them. Germline CDR1 is MNHNS and CDR2 is SASEGT. The CDR3 region has the DNA TGTGCCAGCAGTGAAGGCGGGACTGCTTCCTACGAGCAGTACTTC. Amino acids: CASSEGGTASYEQYF.

On this clone: The same CDR3 can be traced to other DNA sequences in this sample. The chain is built from TRBV5-5 and TRBJ2-2; TRBD2 is a possible D gene (6 bases). The CDR3 totals 15 residues. Germline CDR1 SGHKS, CDR2 YYEKEE (reference sequence). V lost 2 bases, J lost 1 base, and 9 bases lay in between. The CDR3 is CASSFGGGNTGELFF. CDR3 coding DNA: TGTGCCAGCAGCTTCGGGGGAGGGAACACCGGGGAGCTGTTTTTT.